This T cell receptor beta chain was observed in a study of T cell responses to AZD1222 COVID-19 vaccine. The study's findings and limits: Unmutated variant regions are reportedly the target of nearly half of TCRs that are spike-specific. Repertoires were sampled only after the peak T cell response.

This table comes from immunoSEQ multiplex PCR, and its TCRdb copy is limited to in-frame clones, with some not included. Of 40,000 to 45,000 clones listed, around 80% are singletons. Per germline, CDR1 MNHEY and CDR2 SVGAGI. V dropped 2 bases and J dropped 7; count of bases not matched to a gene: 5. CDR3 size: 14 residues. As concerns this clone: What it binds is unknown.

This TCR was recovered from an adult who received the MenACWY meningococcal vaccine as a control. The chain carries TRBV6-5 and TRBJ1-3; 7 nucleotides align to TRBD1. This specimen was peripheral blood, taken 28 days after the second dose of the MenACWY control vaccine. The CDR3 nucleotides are TGTGCCAGCAGTTACGGCCAGGGGGGGAACACCATATATTTT. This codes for CASSYGQGGNTIYF.